This T cell receptor (beta chain) was documented in a study of blood T cell repertoires in COVID-19. Assay used: immunoSEQ multiplex PCR; TCRdb lists only in-frame clones, some missing. This sample yields about 130,000 clones, of which approximately 85% are seen a single time; roughly 6.7% belongs to the top ten. Germline V gene sequence: CDR1 MNHNY, CDR2 SVGAGI (reference sequence). The CDR3 is 16 amino acids. V lost 0 bases and J 0 bases, leaving 12 bases between the germline ends. The sequenced sample was peripheral blood. The V and J genes are TRBV6-6 and TRBJ2-7; possible D gene TRBD2, 5 bases. This clonotype was sampled from a man at least 80 years old with active or convalescent COVID-19. As DNA, the CDR3 is TGTGCCAGCAGTTACTCTCGGGGTGGGAGCTCCTACGAGCAGTACTTC. It codes for CASSYSRGGSSYEQYF.